This T cell receptor beta chain is drawn from a study of blood T cell repertoires in COVID-19. CDR1 and CDR2 (germline): SGDLS, YYNGEE. V was trimmed by 1 base and J by 1 base, leaving 9 bases between them. The CDR3 totals 15 residues. Clones were read by immunoSEQ multiplex PCR, and TCRdb kept only the in-frame ones, dropping some. The data contain 200,000 to 250,000 clones, under 85% of them singletons. The sample taken for sequencing was peripheral blood. The chain is built from TRBV9 and TRBJ1-5; D not resolved. This clonotype was obtained from a woman of 80 years or more with COVID-19, enrolled during active disease. The CDR3 bases are TGTGCCAGCAGCGTATGCACAGTGAGCAATCAGCCCCAGCATTTT. It specifies CASSVCTVSNQPQHF.